The 20 T cell receptor beta chains below were found in one sample sequenced in a study of cytomegalovirus exposure and HLA in healthy donors. Researchers ran the PCR with 60 Vbeta and 13 Jbeta primers. The table came from immunoSEQ multiplex PCR; TCRdb's copy has only in-frame clones and leaves some out. The sample includes roughly 120,000 clones, 60% to 80% of them seen just once. The specimen sequenced was PBMCs. Receptors were obtained from a man aged 50 to 59 in good health and CMV-seropositive.

This sequence joins TRBV28 and TRBJ1-5; 7 bases are a match to TRBD1. The CDR3 contains 14 residues. With V trimmed by 9 bases and J by 4 bases, 9 bases remained unmatched. Germline V gene data show CDR1 as MDHEN and CDR2 as SYDVKM. Written as DNA, the CDR3 is TGTGCCAGTTTCCAAACAGGGGAAAATCAGCCCCAGCATTTT. It encodes CASFQTGENQPQHF.

The J gene is TRBJ1-2, the V gene TRBV28, with D possibly TRBD1 on 6 matching bases. The germline V gene has CDR1 MDHEN and CDR2 SYDVKM. The CDR3 contains 12 residues. V was clipped by 10 bases and J by 4 bases, with 13 bases between them. The DNA for the CDR3 is TGTGCCATCTACACAGGGAGCTATGGCTACACCTTC. This translates into CAIYTGSYGYTF.

This clone was recorded only once. The V and J genes are TRBV21-1 and TRBJ1-2; TRBD1 is the table's D call and was not checked against the DNA. TRBV21-1 represents a pseudogene. CDR3 length equals 15 residues. The CDR3 protein is CASSKADRDLYGYTF. The CDR3 DNA sequence: TGTGCCAGCAGCAAAGCGGACAGGGACCTATATGGCTACACCTTC.

The gene calls are TRBV4-2 and TRBJ2-7, with TRBD1 identical over 7 bases. The germline V gene encodes CDR1 LGHNA and CDR2 YNFKEQ. J was trimmed by 3 bases and V by 1 base; bases with no gene match: 6. CDR3 length: 15 amino acids. The CDR3 region is CASSQGRRQGYEQYF. In DNA, the CDR3 is TGTGCCAGCAGCCAAGGAAGGAGACAGGGCTACGAGCAGTACTTC.

This chain joins TRBV4-2 and TRBJ2-7, with a possible D match to TRBD2 (5 bases). The CDR3 covers 14 residues. V was cut by 3 bases and J by 0 bases, with 9 bases left in between. The germline CDR1 and CDR2 sequences are LGHNA and YNFKEQ. CDR3: CASSQEVSSYEQYF. The CDR3 DNA follows: TGTGCCAGCAGCCAGGAGGTGAGCTCCTACGAGCAGTACTTC.

The chain joins TRBV11-1 to TRBJ2-5; D perhaps matches TRBD1 (6 bases). Germline V gene sequence: CDR1 SGHAT, CDR2 FQDESV (reference sequence). V dropped 0 bases and J dropped 1 base, with 9 bases sitting between them. The CDR3 is 15 residues long. The CDR3 protein is CASSLAGQTQETQYF. The CDR3 DNA follows: TGTGCCAGCAGCTTAGCCGGACAGACCCAAGAGACCCAGTACTTC.

The chain has TRBV21-1 and TRBJ1-1. TRBV21-1 is labeled a pseudogene. The CDR3 is 18 amino acids. The CDR3: CASSKGQRNRYMNTEAFF. CDR3 DNA sequence: TGTGCCAGCAGCAAAGGCCAGCGGAACAGATACATGAACACTGAAGCTTTCTTT.

The chain recombines TRBV7-9 with TRBJ2-5, with D perhaps TRBD1 (5 bases). The CDR3 consists of 13 residues. The V gene lost 3 bases and the J gene lost 5 bases, with 10 bases spanning the gap. Germline loops: CDR1 SEHNR, CDR2 FQNEAQ (reference sequence). The CDR3 DNA follows: TGTGCCAGCAGCTTTCCGCCAGGGGAGACCCAGTACTTC. Amino acid sequence: CASSFPPGETQYF.

V usage is TRBV29-1 and J usage is TRBJ2-1, with D possibly being TRBD2 (5 bases). Germline lookup yields CDR1 SQVTM and CDR2 ANQGSEA. The V and J ends lost 6 bases and 3 bases respectively, with 12 bases between them. The CDR3 spans 13 residues. The CDR3 is CSVSGVGYNEQFF. CDR3 nucleotides: TGCAGCGTCAGCGGTGTAGGCTACAATGAGCAGTTCTTC.

The rearrangement links TRBV7-2 to TRBJ2-7; TRBD1 is a possible D gene (6 bases). The germline V gene encodes CDR1 SGHTA and CDR2 FQGNSA. Trimming removed 3 bases from V and 0 bases from J, with 12 bases in between. The CDR3 runs to 15 residues. The CDR3 protein is CASSLGRQVSYEQYF. The CDR3 coding sequence is TGTGCCAGCAGCTTGGGACGACAGGTCTCCTACGAGCAGTACTTC.

The V call is TRBV4-2, the J call TRBJ1-4; 7 positions match TRBD1. This CDR3 comprises 15 residues. V lost 2 bases, J lost 6 bases, and 6 bases stayed unmatched. Germline V gives CDR1 LGHNA, CDR2 YNFKEQ. The CDR3 DNA reads TGTGCCAGCAGCCAATCAGGGGGGAATGATGAAAAACTGTTTTTT. The encoded protein is CASSQSGGNDEKLFF.

The rearrangement links TRBV6-5 to TRBJ1-6, with D unresolved. Trimming left V 2 bases short and J 9 bases short, with 8 bases between. Per the germline V gene, CDR1 is MNHEY and CDR2 is SVGAGI. This CDR3 contains 13 residues. CDR3 loop: CASSYDAGSPLHF. In DNA, the CDR3 is TGTGCCAGCAGTTACGATGCGGGTTCACCCCTCCACTTT.

This chain links TRBV28 with TRBJ1-2, with D possibly TRBD1 on 6 matching bases. V was trimmed by 5 bases and J by 8 bases, leaving 12 bases between them. CDR3 length equals 12 residues. Per germline, CDR1 MDHEN and CDR2 SYDVKM. The CDR3 is CASSIQGGGYTF. DNA for the CDR3: TGTGCCAGCAGTATACAGGGTGGAGGCTACACCTTC.

On this clone: This sample also contains other DNA sequences that code for the same CDR3. The V call is TRBV18, the J call TRBJ2-7, with TRBD2 matching 7 bases. CDR1 and CDR2 from the germline V gene are KGHSH and LQKENI. Unmatched junction bases numbered 9, after V lost 6 bases and J lost 7 bases. The CDR3 has 13 residues. CDR3 DNA sequence: TGTGCCAGCTCCCCCAGCGGGGACGGGGAGCAGTACTTC. The encoded protein is CASSPSGDGEQYF.

A few counts support this clone. This sequence joins TRBV6-1 and TRBJ1-3; TRBD1 matches 7 bases. There are 15 residues in the CDR3. The V and J ends lost 8 bases and 2 bases, in that order; junction bases with no gene match: 9. Germline V gene lookup returns CDR1 MNHNS and CDR2 SASEGT. CDR3 in amino acids: CASRQGTLTGNTIYF. The DNA of the CDR3 is TGTGCCAGCCGACAGGGCACTCTAACTGGAAACACCATATATTTT.

This clone was observed a few times. This chain uses TRBV19 with TRBJ2-5; 14 bases fit TRBD2. From germline, CDR1 is LNHDA and CDR2 SQIVND (reference sequence). V lost 5 bases, J lost 4 bases, and 3 bases stayed unmatched. CDR3 length: 15 residues. DNA for the CDR3: TGTGCCAGTAGTGACGGGACTAGCGGGAGAGAGACCCAGTACTTC. Translation gives CASSDGTSGRETQYF.

The chain links TRBV5-1 to TRBJ1-1; D remains ambiguous. The length of the CDR3 is 14 residues. The V gene lost 0 bases and the J gene lost 1 base, with 7 bases spanning the gap. CDR1 is SGHRS, CDR2 YFSETQ, per germline. Here the CDR3 DNA reads TGCGCCAGCAGCTTGGTGGGCAAGAACACTGAAGCTTTCTTT. Translating gives CASSLVGKNTEAFF.

This clone was observed a handful of times. This chain's CDR3 is CASSPQGAWETQYF. In DNA form, the CDR3 reads TGTGCCAGCTCACCACAGGGGGCATGGGAGACCCAGTACTTC. The chain joins TRBV18 to TRBJ2-5, with 7 bases fitting TRBD1. The trim removed 1 base at V and 5 bases at J, leaving 4 bases unmatched. This CDR3 is built from 14 residues. Germline-derived CDR1 and CDR2 are KGHSH and LQKENI.

V usage is TRBV18 and J usage is TRBJ1-4, with D tentatively TRBD1 (6 bases). The germline V and J ends were trimmed by 1 base and 4 bases, with 13 bases remaining between them. Germline V gives CDR1 KGHSH, CDR2 LQKENI. This CDR3 region has 16 residues. The CDR3 DNA is TGTGCCAGCTCACCACAAAGGACAGAACGTAATGAAAAACTGTTTTTT. Its protein is CASSPQRTERNEKLFF.

This clone was detected once. The chain couples TRBV6-4 to TRBJ2-3, with TRBD1 identical over 7 bases. CDR3 length: 14 residues. The trim removed 6 bases at V and 0 bases at J, leaving 3 bases unmatched. Germline assignment: CDR1 MRHNA and CDR2 SNTAGT. The CDR3, as DNA: TGTGCCAGCAGGCCGACAGGGAGCACAGATACGCAGTATTTT. It yields the protein CASRPTGSTDTQYF.